Listed below are T cell receptor beta chains from one sample, sequenced in a study of T cells in Graves' hyperthyroidism and ophthalmopathy. TCRdb passed the multiplex PCR reads through MiXCR, listing each CDR3 protein once. The sample has over 350,000 distinct CDR3 sequences; about an eighth are singletons. The sequenced material came from blood. Receptors were obtained from a man in his fifties or sixties with Graves' ophthalmopathy. Each CDR3 is given with its conserved first and last residue. Each record gives: J gene, V gene, clone size, D gene, CDR3 protein, CDR3 DNA. A D gene is named only where the DNA matches it firmly. Only part of the rows carry a size: once, few, many, or a class if the clone is expanded.

>TRBJ2-1|TRBV18|-|-
CASSLLAQNSYNEQFF
TGTGCCAGCTCACTATTGGCACAAAACTCCTACAATGAGCAGTTCTTC
>TRBJ2-1|TRBV7-9|few|-
CASSSGRLLGSYNEQFF
TGTGCCAGCAGCTCTGGCCGGCTGTTGGGCTCCTACAATGAGCAGTTCTTC
>TRBJ2-7|TRBV6-1|many|-
CASSDTGPYEQYF
TGTGCCAGCAGTGACACAGGACCCTACGAGCAGTACTTC
>TRBJ2-3|TRBV5-1|many|-
CASTESTDTQYF
TGCGCCAGCACTGAAAGCACAGATACGCAGTATTTT
>TRBJ1-1|TRBV29-1|many|TRBD1
CSVVGQGAKGTEAFF
TGCAGCGTCGTTGGGCAGGGGGCTAAGGGCACTGAAGCTTTCTTT
>TRBJ2-1|TRBV5-4|many|-
CASSYSGTHWQQFF
TGTGCCAGCAGCTATTCCGGGACTCACTGGCAGCAGTTCTTC
>TRBJ2-1|TRBV7-9|many|-
CASSLGGVAYNEQFF
TGTGCCAGCAGCTTAGGGGGAGTGGCCTACAATGAGCAGTTCTTC
>TRBJ2-1|TRBV20-1|many|TRBD2
CSVGTSGRVGNEQFF
TGCAGTGTGGGGACTAGCGGGAGAGTCGGCAATGAGCAGTTCTTC
>TRBJ1-1|TRBV7-9|few|-
CASSLAPSEAFF
TGTGCCAGCAGCTTAGCGCCCTCTGAAGCTTTCTTT
>TRBJ1-2|TRBV30|many|TRBD1
CAWLPGQRVYGYTF
TGTGCCTGGCTACCGGGACAGCGAGTCTATGGCTACACCTTC